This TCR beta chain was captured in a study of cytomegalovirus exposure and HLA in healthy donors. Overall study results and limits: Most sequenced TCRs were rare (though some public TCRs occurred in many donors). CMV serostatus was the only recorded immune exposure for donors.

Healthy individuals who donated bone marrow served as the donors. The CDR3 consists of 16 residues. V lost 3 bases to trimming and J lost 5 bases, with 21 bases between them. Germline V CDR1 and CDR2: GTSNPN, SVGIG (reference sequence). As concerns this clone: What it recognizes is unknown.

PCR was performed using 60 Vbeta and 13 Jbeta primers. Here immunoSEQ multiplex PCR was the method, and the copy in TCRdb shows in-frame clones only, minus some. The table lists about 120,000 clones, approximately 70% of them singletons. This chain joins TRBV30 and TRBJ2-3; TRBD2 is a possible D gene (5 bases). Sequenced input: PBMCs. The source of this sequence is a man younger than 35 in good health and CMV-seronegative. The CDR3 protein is CAWSPPGRRSQDTQYF. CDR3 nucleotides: TGTGCCTGGAGCCCACCAGGCAGGAGGAGCCAAGATACGCAGTATTTT.